The following is a T cell receptor (beta chain) sequence with its context. This entry is derived from a study of blood T cell repertoires in COVID-19. Study in general: Collection of acute and convalescent COVID-19 samples took place in the United States, Italy and Spain. PBMCs, B-cell-depleted T cells, or T cells were the source of the cDNA or gDNA that made up the material.

While infection was still active, Seattle patients were enrolled and then followed longitudinally. Per the study methods: Estimation of nucleated cell counts was performed using reference gene primer amplification. TCRdb's copy holds only in-frame clones and misses some; the assay was immunoSEQ multiplex PCR. That table furnishes V, J and clone size, whereas the DNA furnished D and trimming. The sample gives hundreds of thousands of clones, 85% to 90% of which show up once; 0.8% to 0.9% is in the top ten. Material: peripheral blood. The receptor was isolated from a man aged 18 to 30 with COVID-19, enrolled during active disease.

CDR3 nucleotide sequence: TGTGCCAGCTCACCTCAGGGGACGGGGGAGACCCAGTACTTC. It encodes CASSPQGTGETQYF. The chain is built from TRBV18 and TRBJ2-5; perhaps TRBD1 as D (6 bases). The CDR3 has 14 amino acids. Germline lookup yields CDR1 KGHSH and CDR2 LQKENI. The V end was cut by 3 bases, the J end by 5 bases, with 13 bases between.